This T cell receptor beta chain appears in the sequencing data of a study of sequential checkpoint blockade in melanoma (dated by TCRdb to the late 2010s). At the level of the whole study: Patients were randomized 1:1 to first-line nivolumab followed by ipilimumab (arm A) or ipilimumab followed by nivolumab (arm B). Maintenance nivolumab was given following each of the two trial sequences.

The treatment or condition label for this specimen denotes: randomized to nivolumab then ipilimumab (arm A) or the reverse (arm B). None of the trial patients had been given prior DNA-damaging chemotherapy. On a FACS Aria II flow cytometer, live CD3+CD8+ cells that were negative for CD19 and CD56 were sorted from thawed PBMCs. CheckMate 064, a randomized, open-label phase II trial of sequential checkpoint blockade, was the source of the samples, all of which came from patients with melanoma. Peripheral blood mononuclear cells were collected by leukapheresis, purified using Ficoll-Paque, and frozen in human serum containing approximately 9.4% DMSO. Purity of sorted blood CD3+CD8+ cells was verified at >98% immediately after sorting, followed by DNA extraction. With respect to this clone: The specificity of this receptor is unknown. Per-base qualities were not stored, and no clone one base away is much larger.

V and J are truncated by 0 bases and 4 bases respectively, leaving an intervening sequence of 8 bases. The CDR3 runs 13 amino acids, cysteine and phenylalanine included. Only CDR3 DNA remains: 39 bases, in frame from the first base. In the germline V gene (reference sequence), CDR1 corresponds to SGHKS and CDR2 to YYEKEE. What the work shows at the level of the full study, not this receptor alone: Validation of the response-prediction model combining TCR metrics and mutation burden is needed in larger, independent patient cohorts.

TCRbeta CDR3 regions were immunosequenced from genomic DNA with the immunoSEQ Assay. Genomic DNA was amplified by bias-controlled multiplex PCR before high-throughput sequencing. In the source study's methods: To quantify the absolute abundance of each unique TCRbeta CDR3 region, the sequences were collapsed and filtered. Clonality, defined as 1 minus Pielou's evenness, was calculated using only productive rearrangements. Clones with significantly greater frequencies in on-treatment versus baseline samples were identified using a previously published method. Sourced from immuneACCESS, this table was stored by TCRdb with only in-frame sequences that have V and J called. A share of the clones is absent; for the studies checked, an unresolved V gene accounts for under half, and the remainder has no known explanation. That table furnishes V, J and clone size, whereas the DNA furnished D and trimming. For this sample the table gives 15,000 to 20,000 clones, of which around 83% were detected only once. 35% to 40% of the sample belongs to the ten largest clones.

Recombination joined TRBV5-5 with TRBJ2-7, with a tentative D gene TRBD1 over 6 matching bases. Sequences were derived from CD8+ T cells sorted from blood (inferred from file names), sampled from a patient given nivolumab and ipilimumab in sequence. The TCR sequence derives from a human donor with melanoma. Here the CDR3 is given as CASSLGTVYEQYF. The bases are TGTGCCAGCAGCTTGGGGACAGTTTACGAGCAGTACTTC. The variable domain in full, with residues beyond the CDR3 obtained from the reference TRBV5-5 and TRBJ2-7 genes, is DAGVTQSPTHLIKTRGQQVTLRCSPISGHKSVSWYQQVLGQGPQFIFQYYEKEERGRGNFPDRFSARQFPNYSSELNVNALLLGDSALYLCASSLGTVYEQYFGPGTRLTVT.